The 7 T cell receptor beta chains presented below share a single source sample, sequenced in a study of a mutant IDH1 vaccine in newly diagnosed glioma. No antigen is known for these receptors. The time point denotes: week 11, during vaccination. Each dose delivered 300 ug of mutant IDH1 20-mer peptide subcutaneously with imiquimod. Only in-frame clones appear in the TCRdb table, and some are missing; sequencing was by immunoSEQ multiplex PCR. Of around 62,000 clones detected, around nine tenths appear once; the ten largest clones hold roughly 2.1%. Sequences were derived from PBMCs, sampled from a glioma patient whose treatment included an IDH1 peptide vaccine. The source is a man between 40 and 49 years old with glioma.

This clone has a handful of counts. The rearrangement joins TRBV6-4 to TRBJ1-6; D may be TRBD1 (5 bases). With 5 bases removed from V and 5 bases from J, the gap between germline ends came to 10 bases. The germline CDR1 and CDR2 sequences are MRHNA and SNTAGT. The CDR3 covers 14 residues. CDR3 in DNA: TGTGCCAGCAGTACAGGCGTCGATAATTCACCCCTCCACTTT. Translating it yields CASSTGVDNSPLHF.

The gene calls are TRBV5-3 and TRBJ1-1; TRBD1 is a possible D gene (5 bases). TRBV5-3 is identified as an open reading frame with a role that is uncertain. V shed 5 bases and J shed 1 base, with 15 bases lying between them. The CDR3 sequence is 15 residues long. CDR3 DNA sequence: TGTGCCAGAAGGCCCAGCTGGGACTCGAACACTGAAGCTTTCTTT. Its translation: CARRPSWDSNTEAFF.

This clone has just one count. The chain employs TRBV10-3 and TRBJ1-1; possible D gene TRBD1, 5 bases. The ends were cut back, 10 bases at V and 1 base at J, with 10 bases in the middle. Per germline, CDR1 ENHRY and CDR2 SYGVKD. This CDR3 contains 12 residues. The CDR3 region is CASRDGNTEAFF. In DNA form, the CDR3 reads TGTGCCAGCCGGGACGGGAACACTGAAGCTTTCTTT.

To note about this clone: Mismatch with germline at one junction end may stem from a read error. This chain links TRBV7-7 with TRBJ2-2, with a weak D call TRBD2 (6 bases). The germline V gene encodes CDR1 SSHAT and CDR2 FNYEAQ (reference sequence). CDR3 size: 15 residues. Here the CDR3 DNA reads TGTGCTAGCAGCCAGGGACTTGGGAACACCGGGGAGCTGTTTTTT. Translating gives CASSQGLGNTGELFF. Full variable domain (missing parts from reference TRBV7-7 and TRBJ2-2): GAGVSQSPRYKVTKRGQDVTLRCDPISSHATLYWYQQALGQGPEFLTYFNYEAQPDKSGLPSDRFSAERPEGSISTLTIQRTEQRDSAMYRCASSQGLGNTGELFFGEGSRLTVL.

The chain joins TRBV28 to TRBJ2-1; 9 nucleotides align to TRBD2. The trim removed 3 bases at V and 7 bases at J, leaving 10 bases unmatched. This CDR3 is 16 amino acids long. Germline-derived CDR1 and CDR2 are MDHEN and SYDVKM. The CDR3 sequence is CASSFPPGTSRNEQFF. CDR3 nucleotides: TGTGCCAGCAGTTTCCCGCCCGGGACTAGCAGGAATGAGCAGTTCTTC.

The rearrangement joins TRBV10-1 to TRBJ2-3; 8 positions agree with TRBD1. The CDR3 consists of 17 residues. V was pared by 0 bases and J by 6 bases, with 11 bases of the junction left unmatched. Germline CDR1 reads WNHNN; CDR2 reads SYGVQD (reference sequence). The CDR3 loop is CASSESTLGTGGDTQYF. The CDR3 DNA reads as TGCGCCAGCAGTGAGTCCACACTCGGGACAGGAGGTGATACGCAGTATTTT.

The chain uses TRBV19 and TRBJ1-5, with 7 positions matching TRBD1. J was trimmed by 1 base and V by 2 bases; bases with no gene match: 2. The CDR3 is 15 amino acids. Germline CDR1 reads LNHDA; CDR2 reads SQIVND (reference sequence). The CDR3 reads CASSILGQSNQPQHF. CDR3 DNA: TGTGCCAGTAGTATATTGGGACAGAGCAATCAGCCCCAGCATTTT.